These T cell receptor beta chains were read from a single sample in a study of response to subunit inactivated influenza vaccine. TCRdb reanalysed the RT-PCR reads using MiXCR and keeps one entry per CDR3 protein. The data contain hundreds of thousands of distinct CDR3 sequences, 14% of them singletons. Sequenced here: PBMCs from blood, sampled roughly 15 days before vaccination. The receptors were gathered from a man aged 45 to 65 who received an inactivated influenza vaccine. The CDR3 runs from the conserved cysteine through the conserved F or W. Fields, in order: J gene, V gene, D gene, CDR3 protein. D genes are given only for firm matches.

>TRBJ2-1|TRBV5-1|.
CASSQGRSDEQFF
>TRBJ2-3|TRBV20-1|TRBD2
CSADRGADTQYF
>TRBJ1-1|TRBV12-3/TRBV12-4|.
CASSLGGSMNTEAFF
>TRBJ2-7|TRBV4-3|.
CASSQDLVLGHRYYEQYF
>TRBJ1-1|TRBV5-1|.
CASSLVDTEAFF
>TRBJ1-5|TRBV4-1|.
CASSRTYREGGNQPQHF
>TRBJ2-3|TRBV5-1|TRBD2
CASSSGTSGDTDTQYF
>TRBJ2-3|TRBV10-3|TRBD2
CAISGGRRTDTQYF
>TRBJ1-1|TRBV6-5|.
CASSYQPNLDTEAFF
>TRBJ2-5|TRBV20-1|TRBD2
CSARSGTRAETQYF
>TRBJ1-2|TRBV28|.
CASHQLYGYTF
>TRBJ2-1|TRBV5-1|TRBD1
CASRRSGQGGNEQFF
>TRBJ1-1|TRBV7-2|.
CASSLGGSGLTEAFF
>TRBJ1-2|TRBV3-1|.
CASSQAPLANYGYTF
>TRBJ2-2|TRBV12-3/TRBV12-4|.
CASSFYPGELFF
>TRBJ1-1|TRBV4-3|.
CASSQEWRVDTEAFF
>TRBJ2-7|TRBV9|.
CASSVGDLFGSEQYF
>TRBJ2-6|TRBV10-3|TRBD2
CAISDLLAGAPGANVLTF
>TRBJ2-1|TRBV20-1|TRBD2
CSAASTSGWVNEQFF
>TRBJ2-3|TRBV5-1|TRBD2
CASTTSGTSGTDTQYF
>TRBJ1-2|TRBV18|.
CASSLTGQSYGYTF
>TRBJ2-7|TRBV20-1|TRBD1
CSAKIGTGGLYEQYF
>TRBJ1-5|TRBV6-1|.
CASGRKDQPQHF
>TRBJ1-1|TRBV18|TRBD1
CASSITGVNTEAFF
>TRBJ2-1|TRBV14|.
CASSQVVVYEQFF
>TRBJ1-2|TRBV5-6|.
CASSGGPLTPYGYTF
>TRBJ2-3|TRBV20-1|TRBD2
CSARGGRSTDTQYF
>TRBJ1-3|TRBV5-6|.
CASTPGGRTISGNTIYF
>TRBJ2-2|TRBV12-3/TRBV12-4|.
CASSLKAAILPNTGELFF
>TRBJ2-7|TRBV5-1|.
CASSWTSGSLHFYEQYF
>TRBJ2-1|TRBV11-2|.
CASSLVAQGSEQFF
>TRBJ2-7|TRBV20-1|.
CSARPILGGSYEQYF
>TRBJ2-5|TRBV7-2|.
CASSLVSTYQETQYF
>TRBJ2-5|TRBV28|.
CASNPGSVSRETQYF
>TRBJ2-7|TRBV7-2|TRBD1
CASSLYAGGEQYF
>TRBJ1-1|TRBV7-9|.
CASSLAGGGFEAFF
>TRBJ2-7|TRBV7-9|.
CASSSLADAYYEQYF
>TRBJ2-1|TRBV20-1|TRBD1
CSASDRDRHYNEQFF
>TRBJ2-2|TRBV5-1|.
CASSRTVNTGELFF
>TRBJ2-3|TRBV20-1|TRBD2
CSASPDLAGGGDTQYF
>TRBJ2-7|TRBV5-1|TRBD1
CASSTGTGVYEQYF
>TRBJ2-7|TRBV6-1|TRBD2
CASTPIAGGSYEQYF
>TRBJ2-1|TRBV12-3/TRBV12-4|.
CASSFSRTEGFF
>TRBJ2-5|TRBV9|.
CASSVGGGRETQYF
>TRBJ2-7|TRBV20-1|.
CSARDPRTPDSYEQYF
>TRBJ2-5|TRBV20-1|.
CSAREVRGAGGETQYF
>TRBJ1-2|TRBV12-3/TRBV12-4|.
CASSLTGFNYGYTF
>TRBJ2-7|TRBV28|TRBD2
CASSSPIAGRSAADYEQYF
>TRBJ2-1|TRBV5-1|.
CASSEPALGEFF
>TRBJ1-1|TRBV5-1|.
CASSLALTHTEAFF
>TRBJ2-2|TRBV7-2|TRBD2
CASSLRPGLGGTGELFF
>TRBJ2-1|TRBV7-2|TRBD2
CASSFSRGGPGNEQFF
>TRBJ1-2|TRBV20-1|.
CSARIIGEPEHGYTF
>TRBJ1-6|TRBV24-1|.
CATSEARWGSPLHF
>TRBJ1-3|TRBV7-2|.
CASSDPRSGNTIYF